This T cell receptor (beta chain) was sequenced for a study of T cells in tuberculosis. Study as a whole: In South Africa, adults with active tuberculosis were compared with IGRA-negative and latently infected IGRA-positive adolescents. Within 7 days of starting treatment, or before, PBMC were stored.

Whole-study findings and limits: Shorter CDR3-alpha in active tuberculosis partly drove smaller distances.

In regard to this clone: Its specificity is not known.

This CDR3 is 13 amino acids long. V was trimmed by 5 bases and J by 2 bases, leaving 6 bases between them. Germline values: CDR1 LNHDA, CDR2 SQIVND (reference sequence). Produced via immunoSEQ multiplex PCR; TCRdb's table is partial and in-frame only. The sample has around 10,000 clones, approximately 94% seen once; the top ten hold roughly 13%. Source material: PBMCs. This chain uses TRBV19 with TRBJ2-2; D ambiguous. The source is an adult with tuberculosis. The CDR3 coding sequence is TGTGCCAGTAGTCTAATCAACACCGGGGAGCTGTTTTTT. Its translation: CASSLINTGELFF.